This T cell receptor (beta chain) was profiled in a study of shared clonotypes between healthy human individuals. Looking at the study overall: Donors consisted of a couple of women and a few men between 18 and 49. Findings of the study overall: In contrast to clonotypes shared by all four donors, non-shared clonotypes had lower generation probabilities.

This clone was seen once. Its antigen is undetermined. The CDR3 is 12 amino acids. V was clipped by 4 bases and J by 15 bases, with 16 bases between them. Per the germline V gene, CDR1 is LNHDA and CDR2 is SQIVND (reference sequence). Repertoires were generated with immunoSEQ multiplex PCR, while TCRdb's copy carries only in-frame clones and drops some. This sample has approximately 1.5 million clones; just under 99% occur once, and the top ten carry 0.36%. The TCR was taken from a young man in good health. Specimen: naive CD4+ T cells sorted from blood. This sample's subset: CD45RA+ positively selected. The J gene is TRBJ2-1, the V gene TRBV19; D is uncertain. The CDR3 coding sequence is TGTGCCAGTAGTACCCCCGGATGGGCGACGTTCTTC. As protein: CASSTPGWATFF.